Sequencing of this TCR beta chain was carried out in a study of blood T cell repertoires in COVID-19 (dated by TCRdb to about 2020). A note on the overall study: Collaborator samples came from the United States, Italy and Spain and covered acute and convalescent phases of COVID-19. Subjects who had been exposed to COVID-19, were actively infected with it, or had recovered from it provided the deeply sampled blood TCRbeta repertoires that made up the dataset. Where available, HLA class I and class II types were obtained from metadata supplied by the sample provider rather than from assay-based typing. A freely available public database, intended as a resource for researchers studying the immune response to SARS-CoV-2, is where the repertoires were released. The samples were drawn from two sources: the first 160 participants of the ongoing ImmuneRACE study, and over 1,000 subjects contributed by 6 global collaborators. The material from the prospective study consisted of cDNA or gDNA derived from T cells, B-cell-depleted T cells, or PBMCs. A de-identified subject ID, COVID-19 status, age in years and sex were almost always included in the sample metadata. The paper as a whole reports these results and caveats: How much clinical and demographic metadata was included differed by source and by participant, and the metadata was provided uncurated.

The collaborating institutions used their own protocols to collect whole blood in K2EDTA tubes. For TCRbeta analysis, collaborators shipped samples in one of three forms: frozen whole blood, isolated PBMCs, or DNA extracted from either of those sample types. Relative to germline, V is missing 5 bases and J is missing 1 base, with 10 bases of the junction outside any gene match. The CDR3 contains 17 residues, cysteine and phenylalanine counted. Of all the DNA, just the CDR3 is kept, 51 bases in frame from base 1. From the germline V gene (reference sequence), CDR1 is SEHNR and CDR2 is FQNEAQ. The immunoSEQ Assay, a bias-controlled multiplex PCR, was used to amplify TCRbeta CDR3 regions from genomic DNA. The original methods were these. Within the assay, amplification of reference gene primers was used to estimate how many nucleated cells each sample contained. Sequence reads were collapsed and filtered to measure the absolute abundance of every unique TCRbeta CDR3 rearrangement. Productive Simpson clonality was computed per sample as the square root of Simpson's diversity index over productive rearrangements. The table comes from immuneACCESS by way of TCRdb, which keeps in-frame sequences with V and J called. Part of the clones is missing from these tables; in studies checked, under half for an unresolved V gene and the rest for unknown reasons. V and J calls and clone size are as listed in that table; D and trimming were resolved from the DNA. The sample table shows 150,000 to 200,000 clones, and around 90% are seen once. The ten biggest clones cover over 4.5% of the sample.

Of note for this clone: Its cognate antigen has yet to be identified. Base qualities are not provided; no much larger clone lies one nucleotide away.

The sequenced material came from peripheral blood. The TCR comes from a human donor in a cohort sampled during active COVID-19. The V and J segments used are TRBV7-9 and TRBJ2-3; the central 9 bases match TRBD2. At the DNA level, the sequence is TGTGCCAGCAGCAGGATAGCGGGGGAAGAGGGCACAGATACGCAGTATTTT. Its coded protein is CASSRIAGEEGTDTQYF.